This TCR beta chain originates from a study of immune characterization of retroperitoneal liposarcoma. In TCRdb, the PCR reads were re-called with MiXCR into one record per CDR3 protein. Of some 4,300 distinct CDR3 sequences listed, around 35% are singletons. Many counts were recorded for this clonotype. CDR3 length: 17 residues. V was cut by 1 base and J by 3 bases, with 19 bases left in between. From germline, CDR1 is MGHRA and CDR2 YSYEKL. Material for sequencing was tumor tissue. This clonotype was obtained from a male donor with retroperitoneal liposarcoma. This rearrangement joins TRBV4-1 to TRBJ2-7, with a possible D match to TRBD2 (7 bases). The CDR3 DNA follows: TGCGCCAGCAGCCAAGTAGGGACGCCGCGGGGGCACTACGAGCAGTACTTC. It yields the protein CASSQVGTPRGHYEQYF.